One TCR beta chain is described in this entry. Its antigen is undetermined. These data belong to a study of response to subunit inactivated influenza vaccine. MiXCR, run by TCRdb on the RT-PCR reads, gives a single entry per CDR3 protein. The sample includes hundreds of thousands of distinct CDR3 sequences, 10% to 15% of them seen just once. Study outcomes and limitations: It was the authors' suggestion that each seasonal influenza vaccination recruits few new T cells.

V was clipped by 1 base and J by 5 bases, with 13 bases between them. The CDR3 is made up of 15 amino acids. CDR1 is SGHRS and CDR2 is YFSETQ in the germline V gene. Source: PBMCs from blood, taken more than 35 days after vaccination. The TCR originated in a man in his fifties who received an inactivated influenza vaccine. V usage is TRBV5-1 and J usage is TRBJ2-1; the D gene could be TRBD1 or TRBD2 (6 bases each). The CDR3 sequence is CASSLIGGSNNEQFF. The CDR3 DNA is TGCGCCAGCAGCTTGATAGGGGGGTCTAACAATGAGCAGTTCTTC.